The rows below give T cell receptor beta chains drawn from one sample of a study of cytomegalovirus exposure and HLA in healthy donors. Sequenced by immunoSEQ multiplex PCR; TCRdb stores in-frame clones only, minus some. The repertoire has under 150,000 clones, 79% of them found once; the top ten carry roughly 2%. The sample taken for sequencing was PBMCs. These receptor sequences come from a young man in good health and CMV-seronegative. Each CDR3 is given with its conserved first and last residue. A D gene is named only where the DNA matches it firmly. Rows give clone size only sometimes, using once, few, many, or a class for an expanded clone.

length: 14
size: NA
J: TRBJ2-5
D: TRBD1
V: TRBV4-3
DNA: TGCGCCAGCAGCCAGCAAACAGGGGGAGAGACCCAGTACTTC
CDR3: CASSQQTGGETQYF

length: 14
size: NA
J: TRBJ1-6
D: NA
V: TRBV6-1
DNA: TGTGCCAGCAGAGAAAGGCGGGAGCATTCACCCCTCCACTTT
CDR3: CASRERREHSPLHF

length: 16
size: NA
J: TRBJ1-1
D: TRBD1
V: TRBV7-6
DNA: TGTGCCAGCAGCTTACCGACTACAGGGGGAGATACTGAAGCTTTCTTT
CDR3: CASSLPTTGGDTEAFF

length: 15
size: NA
J: TRBJ1-1
D: NA
V: TRBV6-7
DNA: TGTGCCAGCAGTTCAGAGACAGAACGCTACACTGAAGCTTTCTTT
CDR3: CASSSETERYTEAFF

length: 14
size: few
J: TRBJ1-1
D: TRBD1
V: TRBV29-1
DNA: TGCAGCGTTGCGGAGGGGGCAGGTAGGACTGAAGCTTTCTTT
CDR3: CSVAEGAGRTEAFF

length: 14
size: few
J: TRBJ1-2
D: TRBD1
V: TRBV27
DNA: TGTGCCAGCAGTGAGTATCAGACAGGGCCCGGCTACACCTTC
CDR3: CASSEYQTGPGYTF

length: 11
size: NA
J: TRBJ2-7
D: NA
V: TRBV28
DNA: TGTGCCAGCATAGGACAGAACGAGCAGTACTTC
CDR3: CASIGQNEQYF

length: 16
size: few
J: TRBJ1-1
D: NA
V: TRBV5-4
DNA: TGTGCCAGCAGCTTTCAAAGCCGAGGTTTGAACACTGAAGCTTTCTTT
CDR3: CASSFQSRGLNTEAFF

length: 16
size: once
J: TRBJ2-3
D: TRBD1
V: TRBV11-2
DNA: TGTGCCAGCAGCAGACCGACAGGGGAGAACACAGATACGCAGTATTTT
CDR3: CASSRPTGENTDTQYF

length: 15
size: NA
J: TRBJ1-2
D: NA
V: TRBV25-1
DNA: TGTGCCAGCAGTTTCCCTGGCCAGGGGTACTATGGCTACACCTTC
CDR3: CASSFPGQGYYGYTF

length: 15
size: NA
J: TRBJ2-2
D: TRBD1
V: TRBV28
DNA: TGTGCCAGCAGTTCACAGGGGGCGGGGACCGGGGAGCTGTTTTTT
CDR3: CASSSQGAGTGELFF

length: 15
size: once
J: TRBJ2-5
D: NA
V: TRBV7-9
DNA: TGTGCCAGCAGCTTAGCTTCCGCTATTCAAGAGACCCAGTACTTC
CDR3: CASSLASAIQETQYF

length: 15
size: NA
J: TRBJ1-2
D: TRBD1
V: TRBV19
DNA: TGTGCCAGTAGTACTGGGACAGTTCGGCGCTATGGCTACACCTTC
CDR3: CASSTGTVRRYGYTF

length: 16
size: NA
J: TRBJ2-7
D: TRBD2
V: TRBV9
DNA: TGTGCCAGCAGCGTAGAGGCTAGCGGGATTCTTTACGAGCAGTACTTC
CDR3: CASSVEASGILYEQYF

length: 14
size: NA
J: TRBJ2-7
D: TRBD2
V: TRBV13
DNA: TGTGCCAGCAAGTTAGCGGGAGGGCCCTACGAGCAGTACTTC
CDR3: CASKLAGGPYEQYF

length: 17
size: few
J: TRBJ1-3
D: NA
V: TRBV4-3
DNA: TGCGCCAGCAGCCAAGAGTGGAGAGCGACCGAGGGAAACACCATATATTTT
CDR3: CASSQEWRATEGNTIYF

length: 14
size: NA
J: TRBJ2-5
D: TRBD2
V: TRBV18
DNA: TGTGCCAGCTCACCCGGGACTAGCCAAGAGACCCAGTACTTC
CDR3: CASSPGTSQETQYF

length: 16
size: NA
J: TRBJ2-3
D: NA
V: TRBV7-8
DNA: TGTGCCAGCAGCTTTGGGCAGACAAGATCCACAGATACGCAGTATTTT
CDR3: CASSFGQTRSTDTQYF

length: 14
size: NA
J: TRBJ1-2
D: NA
V: TRBV11-2
DNA: TGTGCCAGCAGCTCCGAGTGGGGGGTAGATGGCTACACCTTC
CDR3: CASSSEWGVDGYTF

length: 14
size: NA
J: TRBJ2-5
D: TRBD1
V: TRBV18
DNA: TGTGCCAGCTCCCCCATCAGGGGGCAAGAGACCCAGTACTTC
CDR3: CASSPIRGQETQYF

length: 15
size: NA
J: TRBJ2-7
D: NA
V: TRBV4-3
DNA: TGCGCCAGCAGCCATGGAACTAGCAGTTTCACCGAGCAGTACTTC
CDR3: CASSHGTSSFTEQYF

length: 16
size: NA
J: TRBJ1-2
D: NA
V: TRBV27
DNA: TGTGCCAGCAGTTTGGTATTGGGGGCATCTAACTATGGCTACACCTTC
CDR3: CASSLVLGASNYGYTF

length: 15
size: NA
J: TRBJ2-3
D: NA
V: TRBV7-2
DNA: TGTGCCAGCAGCTTAGTAGTTACTAGCACAGATACGCAGTATTTT
CDR3: CASSLVVTSTDTQYF

length: 14
size: NA
J: TRBJ2-7
D: NA
V: TRBV14
DNA: TGTGCCAGCAGCCCCTGGCCCGACTCCTACGAGCAGTACTTC
CDR3: CASSPWPDSYEQYF

length: 16
size: once
J: TRBJ2-5
D: TRBD1
V: TRBV5-1
DNA: TGCGCCAGCAGCTTCTTACAGGGGTTTGGGCAAGAGACCCAGTACTTC
CDR3: CASSFLQGFGQETQYF

length: 15
size: NA
J: TRBJ1-5
D: NA
V: TRBV7-9
DNA: TGTGCCAGCAGCTTAATCGGGAGAGGCAATCAGCCCCAGCATTTT
CDR3: CASSLIGRGNQPQHF

length: 15
size: NA
J: TRBJ2-3
D: TRBD2
V: TRBV6-4
DNA: TGTGCCAGCAGTGACGGGAGGGCTAGCACAGATACGCAGTATTTT
CDR3: CASSDGRASTDTQYF

length: 11
size: NA
J: TRBJ2-5
D: NA
V: TRBV6-6
DNA: TGTGCCAGCAGAGGAGGGGAGACCCAGTACTTC
CDR3: CASRGGETQYF

length: 12
size: few
J: TRBJ2-2
D: NA
V: TRBV5-1
DNA: TGCGCCAGCAGCTTGATAACCGGGGAGCTGTTTTTT
CDR3: CASSLITGELFF

length: 15
size: NA
J: TRBJ2-7
D: TRBD1
V: TRBV6-5
DNA: TGTGCCAGCAGTCGCCGGACAGGGACATTAAACGAGCAGTACTTC
CDR3: CASSRRTGTLNEQYF

length: 15
size: NA
J: TRBJ2-7
D: TRBD2
V: TRBV27
DNA: TGTGCCAGCAGTTTGAGACTAGCGGGAACCTACGAGCAGTACTTC
CDR3: CASSLRLAGTYEQYF

length: 15
size: few
J: TRBJ1-1
D: TRBD1
V: TRBV28
DNA: TGTGCCAGCAGTCCACGACAGGGGTGGAACACTGAAGCTTTCTTT
CDR3: CASSPRQGWNTEAFF

length: 15
size: NA
J: TRBJ2-1
D: NA
V: TRBV7-2
DNA: TGTGCCAGCACCGGAAGGGGTGGGTGGTACAATGAGCAGTTCTTC
CDR3: CASTGRGGWYNEQFF

length: 14
size: once
J: TRBJ2-1
D: TRBD2
V: TRBV2
DNA: TGTGCCAGCACTCGGGAGGCCCGCCCGAATGAGCAGTTCTTC
CDR3: CASTREARPNEQFF

length: 16
size: NA
J: TRBJ2-1
D: NA
V: TRBV5-1
DNA: TGCGCCAGCAGCTTGGTGGGGGCAGGGGCATACAATGAGCAGTTCTTC
CDR3: CASSLVGAGAYNEQFF

length: 14
size: NA
J: TRBJ1-5
D: TRBD1
V: TRBV6-5
DNA: TGTGCCAGCAGTTCCAGGGGGCAGAATCAGCCCCAGCATTTT
CDR3: CASSSRGQNQPQHF

length: 15
size: once
J: TRBJ1-2
D: TRBD1
V: TRBV11-3
DNA: TGTGCCAGCAGCTTATGGACAGGGGCCGCCTATGGCTACACCTTC
CDR3: CASSLWTGAAYGYTF

length: 15
size: NA
J: TRBJ2-1
D: TRBD2
V: TRBV7-9
DNA: TGTGCCAGCAGCTTGGTGGCGGGAGGGCCGCCTGAGCAGTTCTTC
CDR3: CASSLVAGGPPEQFF

length: 13
size: NA
J: TRBJ2-7
D: NA
V: TRBV5-6
DNA: TGTGCCAGCAGCTTCGCGGGATCTTACGAGCAGTACTTC
CDR3: CASSFAGSYEQYF

length: 13
size: NA
J: TRBJ1-2
D: TRBD1
V: TRBV10-3
DNA: TGTGCCATCAGTGAGGAGACAGGGTATGGCTACACCTTC
CDR3: CAISEETGYGYTF

length: 11
size: NA
J: TRBJ1-4
D: NA
V: TRBV30
DNA: TGTGCCTGGGGCATTAATGAAAAACTGTTTTTT
CDR3: CAWGINEKLFF